This TCR beta chain was sequenced in a study of cytomegalovirus exposure and HLA in healthy donors. The primer mix had 60 Vbeta and 13 Jbeta primers. Clones were sequenced by immunoSEQ multiplex PCR, and TCRdb holds only the in-frame ones, with some missing. The table includes around 170,000 clones, approximately 88% detected once. Sequenced: PBMCs. The clonotype originates from a woman between 45 and 65 years old in good health and CMV-seropositive.

CDR3 DNA sequence: TGTGCCAGCCAAACCTGGACAGGGGGCAGTTACAATGAGCAGTTCTTC. Amino acids: CASQTWTGGSYNEQFF. The genes are TRBV28 and TRBJ2-1; TRBD1 matches at 11 bases. V gave up 8 bases and J gave up 4 bases; unmatched junction bases: 10. CDR1 is MDHEN, CDR2 SYDVKM, per germline. The CDR3 has 16 amino acids.